The following is a T cell receptor beta chain sequence with its context. The read is 3 residues too short to cover the CDR3 end, so that end is filled in from the germline J gene. This record comes from a study of T cells in women clearing cervical HPV infection. Study background: Donors had HPV16-related CIN3 or worse; 2 had invasive cancer.

Each participant carried one incident cervical HPV16 infection only. Here immunoSEQ multiplex PCR was the method, and the copy in TCRdb shows in-frame clones only, minus some. This table holds some 46,000 clones. V lost 8 bases and J 7 bases, leaving 11 bases between the germline ends. Germline V CDR1 and CDR2: LNHDA, SQIVND (reference sequence). The CDR3 spans 11 residues. Sequencing was done on a sample of blood buffy coat. The genes are TRBV19 and TRBJ1-2, with no clear D. The sequence derives from a woman between 18 and 70 years old with a cervical HPV16 infection that either progressed to CIN3+ or cleared (not recorded which). The CDR3 spells CASSEGGGYTF. The covered CDR3 bases are TGTGCCAGTTCCGAGGGTGGTGGC.